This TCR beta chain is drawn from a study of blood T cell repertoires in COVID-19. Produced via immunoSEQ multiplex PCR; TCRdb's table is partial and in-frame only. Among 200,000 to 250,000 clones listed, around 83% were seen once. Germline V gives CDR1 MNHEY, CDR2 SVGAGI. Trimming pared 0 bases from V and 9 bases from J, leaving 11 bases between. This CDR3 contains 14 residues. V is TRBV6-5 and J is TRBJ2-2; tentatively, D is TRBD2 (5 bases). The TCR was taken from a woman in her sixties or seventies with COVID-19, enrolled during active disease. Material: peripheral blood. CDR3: CASSYSRGMRELFF. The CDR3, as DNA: TGTGCCAGCAGTTACTCCCGGGGAATGAGGGAGCTGTTTTTT.